This TCR beta chain was captured in a study of cytomegalovirus exposure and HLA in healthy donors. CDR1 is LNHDA, CDR2 SQIVND, per germline (reference sequence). The CDR3 has 12 residues. Trimming removed 4 bases from V and 7 bases from J, with 7 bases in between. The PCR made use of 60 Vbeta and 13 Jbeta primers. Measured with immunoSEQ multiplex PCR; TCRdb has only the in-frame clones, and not every one. The sample yields about 160,000 clones, around 83% seen once. The source is a man over 45 in good health and CMV-seropositive. The chain employs TRBV19 and TRBJ2-2, with D unclear. Sequenced input: PBMCs. CDR3 sequence: CASSTPFGELFF. CDR3 in DNA: TGTGCCAGTAGTACCCCGTTCGGGGAGCTGTTTTTT.